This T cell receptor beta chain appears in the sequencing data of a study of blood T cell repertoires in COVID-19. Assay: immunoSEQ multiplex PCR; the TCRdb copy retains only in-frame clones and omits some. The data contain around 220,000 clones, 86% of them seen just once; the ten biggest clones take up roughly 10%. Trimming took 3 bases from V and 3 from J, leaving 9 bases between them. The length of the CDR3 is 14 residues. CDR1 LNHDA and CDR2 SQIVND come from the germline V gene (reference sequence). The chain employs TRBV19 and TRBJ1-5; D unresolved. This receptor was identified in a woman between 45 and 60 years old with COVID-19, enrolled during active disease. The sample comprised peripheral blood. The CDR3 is CASSIYYVNQPQHF. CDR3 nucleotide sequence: TGTGCCAGTAGTATTTACTATGTCAATCAGCCCCAGCATTTT. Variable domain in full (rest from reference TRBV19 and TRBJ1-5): DGGITQSPKYLFRKEGQNVTLSCEQNLNHDAMYWYRQDPGQGLRLIYYSQIVNDFQKGDIAEGYSVSREKKESFPLTVTSAQKNPTAFYLCASSIYYVNQPQHFGDGTRLSIL.